The TCR beta chain under discussion was sequenced for a study of blood T cells in healthy people across ages. Germline lookup yields CDR1 SGDLS and CDR2 YYNGEE. CDR3 length: 15 residues. Trimming cost V 0 bases and J 4 bases, with 11 bases left between them. Primers used in a second PCR of about 7 to 11 cycles were a sample-barcoded 5' primer and a J-beta primer mix. MiXCR, applied by TCRdb to the 5' RACE reads, yields one record per CDR3 protein. The sample consists of roughly 800,000 distinct CDR3 sequences, 58% of them appearing once. The chain links TRBV9 to TRBJ2-1; D assignment may be TRBD1 or TRBD2 (7 bases each). This receptor was obtained from a man aged 25 to 40 in good health. Material: blood. The DNA of the CDR3 is TGTGCCAGCAGCGTAGCCCAGGGGGGGTACAATGAGCAGTTCTTC. Its protein product is CASSVAQGGYNEQFF. Complete variable domain (other parts from reference TRBV9 and TRBJ2-1): DSGVTQTPKHLITATGQRVTLRCSPRSGDLSVYWYQQSLDQGLQFLIQYYNGEERAKGNILERFSAQQFPDLHSELNLSSLELGDSALYFCASSVAQGGYNEQFFGPGTRLTVL.